The clone carrying this TCR beta chain was recorded at least ten times. The CDR3 covers 16 residues. Germline assignment: CDR1 SGHKS and CDR2 YYEKEE (reference sequence). J lost 6 bases, V lost 4 bases, and 13 bases had no gene match. The data originate from a study of spatial heterogeneity in lung cancer. Sample time point: sample taken at primary tumor resection. Whole RNA was taken from tumor, nontumor lung or frozen PBMC; it was then sequenced unsorted. TCRdb recomputed calls from the 5' RACE reads with MiXCR, one row per CDR3 protein. The sample comprises around 30,000 distinct CDR3 sequences, around 9.2% of which are singletons, and 35% to 40% rests with the top ten.

The source material was PBMCs, sampled at surgery. This clonotype was sampled from a female donor with early-stage non-small cell lung cancer. This sequence joins TRBV5-5 and TRBJ1-5; TRBD1 aligns across 7 bases. The CDR3 loop is CASSTAGQIKRQPQHF. CDR3 nucleotide sequence: TGTGCCAGCAGCACAGCGGGACAGATTAAGCGTCAGCCCCAGCATTTT.